This record concerns one TCR beta chain sequence. This may come from a read error, since a much larger clone is one base off. This CDR3 is missing its conserved last phenylalanine or tryptophan, likely due to a read error. It is unclear where the CDR3 begins or ends on the DNA, so no DNA is shown, and the CDR3 is as TCRdb lists it. As to time point: patch test 2, 6 weeks after DPC sensitization. Specified treatment: therapeutic diphenylcyclopropenone sensitization with weekly scalp DPC. The sample originates from a study of human T cells and chemical hapten exposure. Study-level background: Skin on the upper inner arm, roughly 2 cm by roughly 2 cm in size, was sensitized with 2% DPC.

Each CDR3 protein gets one entry after TCRdb re-called the RACE reads with MiXCR. The data hold 85,000 to 100,000 distinct CDR3 sequences, with more than 9.5% observed a single time. The CDR3 is made up of 12 amino acids, end residues included. The gene calls are TRBV5-3 and TRBJ2-1; the table assigns TRBD2, which was not confirmed against the DNA. TRBV5-3 is marked as an open reading frame, function uncertain. This material consisted of whole blood, taken in connection with sensitization to the hapten diphenylcyclopropenone (DPC). The origin of this receptor is a man aged 35-49 years with alopecia areata. Some clones in this sample may be carry-over from other donors' samples. CDR3 sequence: CARSLERGGEFL.